This T cell receptor (beta chain) appears in the sequencing data of a study of T cells in Graves' hyperthyroidism and ophthalmopathy. Overall study findings and caveats: A model of 13 V-J features distinguished ophthalmopathy from stable hyperthyroidism.

CDR1 and CDR2 (germline): SGHRS, YFSETQ. This CDR3 comprises 16 residues. Trimming pared 5 bases from V and 6 bases from J, leaving 21 bases between. For Graves' hyperthyroidism to be stable, ophthalmopathy could not progress within 18 months. TCR beta CDR3 region amplification was performed from RNA transcripts. HTBI primers were used for first-round RT-PCR of the TCR CDR3. From the multiplex PCR reads, TCRdb called clonotypes with MiXCR, one entry per CDR3 protein. The sample includes about 210,000 distinct CDR3 sequences, about 16% seen only once; the top ten take around two fifths. This clonotype was counted many times. What it recognizes is unknown.

The sequenced sample consisted of blood. The chain combines TRBV5-1 with TRBJ2-4, with D possibly being TRBD1 (6 bases). This TCR was sampled from a man in his forties or fifties with Graves' hyperthyroidism. The CDR3 sequence: CASSRTRDMGGNIQYF. Written as DNA, the CDR3 is TGCGCCAGCAGTCGGACCAGGGACATGGGTGGAAACATTCAGTACTTC.